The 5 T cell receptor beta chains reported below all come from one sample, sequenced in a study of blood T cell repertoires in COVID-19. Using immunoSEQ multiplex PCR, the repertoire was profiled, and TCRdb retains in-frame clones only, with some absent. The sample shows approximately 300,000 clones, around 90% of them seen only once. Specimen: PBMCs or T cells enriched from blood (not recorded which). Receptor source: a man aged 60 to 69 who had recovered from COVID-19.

The CDR3 DNA is TGTGCCAGCAGCACACCCGCAGGGCCAGGTGATACGCAGTATTTT. Protein product: CASSTPAGPGDTQYF. The genes are TRBV7-9 and TRBJ2-3; D perhaps matches TRBD1 (5 bases). Germline V gives CDR1 SEHNR, CDR2 FQNEAQ (reference sequence). The CDR3 has 15 amino acids. Trimming removed 5 bases at V and 6 bases at J, with 18 bases between.

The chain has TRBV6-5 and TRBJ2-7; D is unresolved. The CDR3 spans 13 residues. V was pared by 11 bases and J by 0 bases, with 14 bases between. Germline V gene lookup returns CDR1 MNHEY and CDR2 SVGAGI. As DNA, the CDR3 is TGTGCCGCAGGCCCTTTGAGCTCCTACGAGCAGTACTTC. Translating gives CAAGPLSSYEQYF.

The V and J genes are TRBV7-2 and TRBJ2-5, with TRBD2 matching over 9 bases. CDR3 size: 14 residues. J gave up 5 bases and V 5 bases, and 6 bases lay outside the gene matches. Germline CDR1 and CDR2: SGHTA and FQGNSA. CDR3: CASSVRGREETQYF. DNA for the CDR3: TGTGCCAGCAGCGTTCGCGGGAGGGAGGAGACCCAGTACTTC.

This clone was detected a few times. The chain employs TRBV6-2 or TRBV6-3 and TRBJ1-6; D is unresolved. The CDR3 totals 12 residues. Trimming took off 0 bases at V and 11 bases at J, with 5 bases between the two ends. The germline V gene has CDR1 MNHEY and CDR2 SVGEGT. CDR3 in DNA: TGTGCCAGCAGTTACTCTGGAGCACCCCTCCACTTT. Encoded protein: CASSYSGAPLHF.

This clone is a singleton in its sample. Written as DNA, the CDR3 is TGCAGCGTTGACCAGGGGGGCCAATACGAGCAGTACTTC. As protein: CSVDQGGQYEQYF. J is TRBJ2-7 and V is TRBV29-1; D is perhaps TRBD1 (7 bases). Trimming cost V 3 bases and J 4 bases, with 13 bases left between them. Looked up from germline, CDR1 is SQVTM and CDR2 is ANQGSEA. The CDR3 runs 13 residues.